Listed below are T cell receptor beta chains from one sample, sequenced in a study of CD8+ T cells in alopecia areata. Assay: immunoSEQ multiplex PCR; the TCRdb copy retains only in-frame clones and omits some. The sample carries 100,000 or so clones, roughly 60% recorded once. The sequenced sample was CD8+ T cells sorted from blood, obtained at roughly week 58, from a patient treated with tofacitinib. The receptors stem from a human donor with alopecia areata. Both conserved end residues are part of each CDR3. Fields, in order: clone size, CDR3 length, D gene, J gene, V gene, CDR3 protein, CDR3 DNA. D genes are given only for firm matches. Some rows have no size entry. The others give once, few or many, or a class for an expanded clone.

>-|12|-|TRBJ2-1|TRBV10-3
CAIRDTYNEQFF
TGTGCCATCCGGGACACGTACAATGAGCAGTTCTTC
>-|11|-|TRBJ2-3|TRBV13
CASSNLETQYF
TGTGCCAGCAGTAACCTTGAGACGCAGTATTTT
>few|13|TRBD1|TRBJ2-7|TRBV6-6
CASSYQTGDEQYF
TGTGCCAGCAGTTATCAGACAGGGGACGAGCAGTACTTC
>few|12|-|TRBJ2-1|TRBV2
CASTRDDNEQFF
TGTGCCAGCACCCGGGATGACAATGAGCAGTTCTTC
>-|18|TRBD1|TRBJ2-7|TRBV11-2
CASSFDGGMTGKRNEQYF
TGTGCCAGCAGCTTCGATGGGGGTATGACAGGGAAGAGGAACGAGCAGTACTTC
>few|14|TRBD1|TRBJ1-6|TRBV7-9
CASSAGTAYSPLHF
TGTGCCAGCAGCGCCGGGACAGCTTATTCACCCCTCCACTTT
>-|13|-|TRBJ1-1|TRBV21-1
CASSTVTGSGAFF
TGTGCCAGCAGCACAGTGACAGGGTCAGGAGCTTTCTTT
>few|17|-|TRBJ1-5|TRBV21-1
CASSKGGGHRGNQPQHF
TGTGCCAGCAGCAAAGGAGGGGGGCATCGTGGCAATCAGCCCCAGCATTTT
>-|13|-|TRBJ2-7|TRBV27
CASSLHLSYEQYF
TGTGCCAGCAGTTTACATCTCTCCTACGAGCAGTACTTC
>few|14|-|TRBJ1-1|TRBV9
CASSPATANTEAFF
TGTGCCAGCAGCCCAGCCACGGCGAACACTGAAGCTTTCTTT
>-|15|TRBD1|TRBJ2-7|TRBV5-6
CASSLGQAGFSEQYF
TGTGCCAGCAGCTTAGGACAGGCTGGGTTCTCCGAGCAGTACTTC
>-|12|TRBD1|TRBJ2-7|TRBV2
CARRDRDDEQYF
TGTGCCAGGAGGGACAGGGACGACGAGCAGTACTTC
>-|17|-|TRBJ1-1|TRBV4-1
CASSQEDGGVGNTEAFF
TGCGCCAGCAGCCAAGAAGATGGGGGCGTCGGGAACACTGAAGCTTTCTTT
>few|13|TRBD1|TRBJ2-7|TRBV7-6
CASSFGQGYEQYF
TGTGCCAGCAGCTTCGGACAGGGCTACGAGCAGTACTTC
>-|15|-|TRBJ2-2|TRBV7-9
CASSDGRANTGELFF
TGTGCCAGCAGCGATGGCAGGGCGAACACCGGGGAGCTGTTTTTT
>-|15|-|TRBJ1-2|TRBV7-8
CASSTARDATYGYTF
TGTGCCAGCAGCACGGCCCGGGACGCTACTTATGGCTACACCTTC
>-|14|-|TRBJ2-7|TRBV19
CASSTAGGAYEQYF
TGTGCCAGTAGCACGGCAGGCGGGGCCTACGAGCAGTACTTC
>few|11|-|TRBJ2-5|TRBV19
CASRTGETQYF
TGTGCCAGTCGTACAGGGGAGACCCAGTACTTC
>-|14|TRBD1|TRBJ1-1|TRBV6-1
CASSEDRGGTEAFF
TGTGCCAGCAGTGAAGACAGGGGAGGCACTGAAGCTTTCTTT
>-|14|-|TRBJ2-7|TRBV5-6
CASSLGDLRVEQYF
TGTGCCAGCAGCTTGGGGGACCTCAGGGTGGAGCAGTACTTC
>-|10|-|TRBJ2-1|TRBV11-2
CASSYNQQFF
TGTGCCAGCAGCTACAACCAGCAGTTCTTC
>-|12|-|TRBJ1-5|TRBV30
CAWSLDYQPQHF
TGTGCCTGGAGTTTAGACTATCAGCCCCAGCATTTT
>-|12|-|TRBJ2-7|TRBV6-5
CASSHGVDEQYF
TGTGCCAGCAGCCACGGGGTGGACGAGCAGTACTTC
>-|13|TRBD2|TRBJ2-7|TRBV5-4
CASSRISGGARYF
TGTGCCAGCAGCCGGATCAGCGGGGGGGCCCGGTACTTC
>-|15|-|TRBJ1-1|TRBV27
CASSLDRSTRTEAFF
TGTGCCAGCAGTTTAGACAGATCGACTCGGACTGAAGCTTTCTTT
>-|13|-|TRBJ1-1|TRBV29-1
CSVEEGARTEAFF
TGCAGCGTTGAAGAGGGGGCGCGAACTGAAGCTTTCTTT
>few|15|-|TRBJ1-2|TRBV7-9
CASSFQLTDNYGYTF
TGTGCCAGCAGCTTTCAATTGACAGACAACTATGGCTACACCTTC
>few|12|-|TRBJ2-5|TRBV7-9
CASSLRGETQYF
TGTGCCAGCAGCTTACGGGGTGAGACCCAGTACTTC
>few|15|-|TRBJ1-6|TRBV7-9
CASSERTVANSPLHF
TGTGCCAGCAGCGAACGGACGGTGGCGAATTCACCCCTCCACTTT
>-|14|TRBD1|TRBJ1-6|TRBV5-6
CASRRDRVDSPLHF
TGTGCCAGCAGAAGAGACAGGGTTGATTCACCCCTCCACTTT
>once|12|TRBD1|TRBJ2-1|TRBV30
CAWAGTGSEQFF
TGTGCCTGGGCCGGGACAGGGAGTGAGCAGTTCTTC
>-|13|-|TRBJ2-3|TRBV7-9
CASSLLGGDTQYF
TGTGCCAGCAGCCTTCTGGGGGGAGATACGCAGTATTTT
>-|12|-|TRBJ1-2|TRBV11-2
CASSLLAYGYTF
TGTGCCAGCAGCTTATTGGCCTATGGCTACACCTTC
>few|14|-|TRBJ2-5|TRBV25-1
CASSHGAGEETQYF
TGTGCCAGCAGCCACGGGGCAGGGGAAGAGACCCAGTACTTC
>-|14|-|TRBJ2-7|TRBV9
CASSVGSNPYEQYF
TGTGCCAGCAGCGTAGGTTCCAACCCCTACGAGCAGTACTTC
>-|15|-|TRBJ2-1|TRBV11-2
CASSPWASERNEQFF
TGTGCCAGCAGCCCGTGGGCTAGCGAACGCAATGAGCAGTTCTTC
>-|12|-|TRBJ2-7|TRBV29-1
CSVPGPTSGQYF
TGCAGCGTACCGGGACCGACCTCGGGGCAGTACTTC
>-|16|-|TRBJ2-1|TRBV27
CASSFPDRSTYNEQFF
TGTGCCAGCAGTTTCCCCGACAGGTCCACCTACAATGAGCAGTTCTTC
>-|10|-|TRBJ1-1|TRBV7-9
CASSLYEAFF
TGTGCCAGCAGCTTATACGAAGCTTTCTTT
>-|14|-|TRBJ1-6|TRBV19
CASKGPPENSPLHF
TGTGCCAGTAAAGGTCCCCCGGAGAATTCACCCCTCCACTTT
>-|12|-|TRBJ2-5|TRBV5-1
CASSLDGATQYF
TGCGCCAGCAGCTTAGACGGAGCGACCCAGTACTTC
>-|17|TRBD1|TRBJ1-3|TRBV2
CASRDRDRLRVGNTIYF
TGTGCCAGCAGGGACCGGGACAGGCTACGAGTTGGAAACACCATATATTTT
>-|15|-|TRBJ2-4|TRBV7-9
CASSPGVGGQNIQYF
TGTGCCAGCAGCCCAGGGGTCGGCGGGCAAAACATTCAGTACTTC
>few|15|TRBD2|TRBJ2-1|TRBV5-1
CASSWTSSADNEQFF
TGCGCCAGCAGCTGGACTAGCTCTGCCGACAATGAGCAGTTCTTC
>many|17|-|TRBJ1-6|TRBV7-9
CASSSHELTGIGSPLHF
TGTGCCAGCAGCTCGCACGAACTTACAGGAATTGGTTCACCCCTCCACTTT